The 28 T cell receptor beta chains given below trace back to one sample, sequenced in a study of cytomegalovirus exposure and HLA in healthy donors. PCR amplification relied on 60 Vbeta primers (plus 13 Jbeta primers). Using immunoSEQ multiplex PCR, the repertoire was profiled, and TCRdb retains in-frame clones only, with some absent. The sample has 95,000 to 150,000 clones, 77% seen once. The sequenced sample was PBMCs. All receptors come from a human donor in good health.

This clone was seen a handful of times. The chain joins TRBV18 to TRBJ2-3, with 8 positions matching TRBD2. Losses at the gene ends were 6 bases for V and 2 bases for J; bases not matched to a gene: 7. The CDR3 is 15 residues long. Germline V gene sequence: CDR1 KGHSH, CDR2 LQKENI. CDR3 protein: CASSEFSGTTDTQYF. DNA for the CDR3: TGTGCCAGCTCCGAGTTTAGCGGGACCACAGATACGCAGTATTTT.

This clone appeared a few times. This CDR3 reads CASIPGAGQNTEAFF. The DNA of the CDR3 is TGTGCCAGCATCCCAGGCGCGGGGCAGAACACTGAAGCTTTCTTT. The chain couples TRBV7-8 to TRBJ1-1; a weak D match, TRBD1 (5 bases). The CDR3 extends over 15 amino acids. CDR1 is SGHVS and CDR2 is FQNEAQ in the germline V gene. Trimming took 7 bases from V and 1 from J, leaving 16 bases between them.

A single count supports this clone. The V and J genes are TRBV6-6 and TRBJ1-2, with D possibly TRBD1 on 6 matching bases. Per the germline V gene, CDR1 is MNHNY and CDR2 is SVGAGI (reference sequence). This CDR3 is 15 amino acids long. The V and J ends lost 10 bases and 8 bases respectively, with 26 bases between them. The CDR3 loop is CATSGEGDGFWGYTF. CDR3 sequence (DNA): TGTGCCACCTCAGGGGAGGGGGACGGCTTTTGGGGCTACACCTTC.

This chain joins TRBV28 and TRBJ2-4; 12 nucleotides line up with TRBD1. Germline values: CDR1 MDHEN, CDR2 SYDVKM. The CDR3 runs to 16 residues. Trimming at V came to 2 bases and at J to 4 bases, leaving 3 bases not matched to a gene. CDR3 amino acids: CASSLGDRGRKNIQYF. CDR3 coding DNA: TGTGCCAGCAGTTTAGGGGACAGGGGGCGGAAAAACATTCAGTACTTC.

The chain links TRBV18 to TRBJ2-5; tentatively, D is TRBD1 (6 bases). The V gene's germline CDR1 is KGHSH and CDR2 LQKENI. The V end was cut by 6 bases, the J end by 2 bases, with 10 bases between. CDR3 size: 13 residues. The CDR3 nucleotides read TGTGCCAGCTCGTTGGGACAACAAGAGACCCAGTACTTC. Residues: CASSLGQQETQYF.

This clone was detected a few times. V and J are TRBV7-3 and TRBJ1-2; no reliable D call. The CDR3 extends over 14 amino acids. Between the trimmed V and J ends, which lost 5 bases and 1 base, there was a span of 11 bases. Germline V lookup: CDR1 SGHTA, CDR2 FQGTGA. This chain's CDR3 is CASSQTVLNYGYTF. The CDR3 nucleotides are TGTGCCAGCAGCCAAACAGTGCTTAACTATGGCTACACCTTC.

The chain uses TRBV30 and TRBJ2-2; 10 bases are a match to TRBD1. Germline CDR1 reads GTSNPN; CDR2 reads SVGIG (reference sequence). The CDR3 is made up of 13 amino acids. With V trimmed by 8 bases and J by 1 base, 1 base remained unmatched. The CDR3 DNA follows: TGTGCCCGGGACAGGGGGAACACCGGGGAGCTGTTTTTT. Protein: CARDRGNTGELFF.

The genes are TRBV18 and TRBJ2-7; 8 positions agree with TRBD2. The trim removed 2 bases at V and 4 bases at J, leaving 7 bases unmatched. The CDR3 totals 15 residues. CDR1 is KGHSH and CDR2 is LQKENI in the germline V gene. The CDR3 here is CASSPGAGGLYEQYF. The CDR3, as DNA: TGTGCCAGCTCACCAGGCGCGGGAGGACTGTACGAGCAGTACTTC. Full variable domain (remainder filled in from reference TRBV18 and TRBJ2-7): NAGVMQNPRHLVRRRGQEARLRCSPMKGHSHVYWYRQLPEEGLKFMVYLQKENIIDESGMPKERFSAEFPKEGPSILRIQQVVRGDSAAYFCASSPGAGGLYEQYFGPGTRLTVT.

In regard to this clone: An end of the junction differs from the germline gene, which may be a read error. The chain employs TRBV7-9 and TRBJ2-7; TRBD2 agrees at 13 bases. CDR1 and CDR2 from the germline V gene are SEHNR and FQNEAQ (reference sequence). The CDR3 runs to 17 residues. CDR3 sequence: CSSRSTSGRTGSYEQYF. The CDR3 nucleotides read TGTTCCAGCAGATCGACTAGCGGGAGGACCGGCTCCTACGAGCAGTACTTC.

The chain couples TRBV6-5 to TRBJ2-7, with TRBD1 matching 8 bases. This CDR3 has 14 amino acids. The germline gives CDR1 MNHEY, CDR2 SVGAGI. The junction had 13 bases not matched to a gene; V was cut back by 9 bases and J by 6 bases. The CDR3 DNA reads TGTGCCAGTCAACAGGGACCCGGACAGGGCGAGCAGTACTTC. It encodes CASQQGPGQGEQYF.

The chain is built from TRBV30 and TRBJ2-1, with a weak D call TRBD2 (6 bases). CDR3 length equals 18 residues. The V gene lost 0 bases and the J gene lost 1 base, with 19 bases spanning the gap. The germline gives CDR1 GTSNPN, CDR2 SVGIG (reference sequence). The CDR3 sequence is CAWSVRSWGGVSYNEQFF. CDR3 in DNA: TGTGCCTGGAGTGTACGGTCTTGGGGCGGGGTGTCCTACAATGAGCAGTTCTTC.

The V gene is TRBV28, the J gene TRBJ2-1, with 10 bases that match TRBD2. V was pared by 5 bases and J by 1 base, with 8 bases of the junction left unmatched. This CDR3 region has 17 residues. Germline-derived CDR1 and CDR2 are MDHEN and SYDVKM. The CDR3 bases are TGTGCCAGCAGTGGTAGGACTAGCGGTTGGTCCTACAATGAGCAGTTCTTC. Amino acids: CASSGRTSGWSYNEQFF.

The chain combines TRBV19 with TRBJ2-7; 10 nucleotides agree with TRBD1. Trimming at V came to 5 bases and at J to 6 bases, leaving 7 bases not matched to a gene. The CDR3 contains 14 residues. Germline CDR1 and CDR2: LNHDA and SQIVND (reference sequence). CDR3 sequence (DNA): TGTGCCAGTAGTTCCGGGACAGGGGTCCGCGAGCAGTACTTC. It is translated as CASSSGTGVREQYF.

This chain connects TRBV7-2 to TRBJ2-3, with D perhaps matching TRBD2 (5 bases). Germline-derived CDR1 and CDR2 are SGHTA and FQGNSA. This CDR3 has 16 amino acids. Between the trimmed V and J ends, which lost 0 bases and 5 bases, there was a span of 15 bases. The CDR3 protein is CASSLALNAGLDTQYF. The CDR3 region has the DNA TGTGCCAGCAGCTTAGCTTTGAACGCCGGACTAGATACGCAGTATTTT.

The gene calls are TRBV5-1 and TRBJ2-5, with D possibly TRBD2 on 6 matching bases. Germline loops: CDR1 SGHRS, CDR2 YFSETQ. Trimming took off 0 bases at V and 3 bases at J, with 12 bases between the two ends. The CDR3 loop spans 15 amino acids. The CDR3 DNA follows: TGCGCCAGCAGCTTGGGTGGGGCGGGGAAAGAGACCCAGTACTTC. The encoded protein is CASSLGGAGKETQYF. The whole variable domain, remainder taken from reference TRBV5-1 and TRBJ2-5, is KAGVTQTPRYLIKTRGQQVTLSCSPISGHRSVSWYQQTPGQGLQFLFEYFSETQRNKGNFPGRFSGRQFSNSRSEMNVSTLELGDSALYLCASSLGGAGKETQYFGPGTRLLVL.

This clone was detected once. This chain connects TRBV6-4 to TRBJ1-1; D ambiguous. Germline loops: CDR1 MRHNA, CDR2 SNTAGT. The CDR3 totals 15 residues. Deletions cut 2 bases from V and 1 base from J, with 11 bases between. The CDR3 spells CASSDRAGGNTEAFF. DNA for the CDR3: TGTGCCAGCAGTGACCGGGCAGGAGGGAACACTGAAGCTTTCTTT.

V and J are TRBV5-1 and TRBJ2-7; 12 bases align to TRBD2. V lost 4 bases to trimming and J lost 6 bases; unmatched junction nucleotides: 8. Per the germline V gene, CDR1 is SGHRS and CDR2 is YFSETQ. The CDR3 has 15 residues. The CDR3 DNA sequence: TGCGCCAGCAGCCTCACTAGCGGGGGGCCTTCCGAGCAGTACTTC. Encoded protein: CASSLTSGGPSEQYF.

V gene TRBV15 combines with J gene TRBJ2-5, with 7 bases fitting TRBD1. CDR1 is LNHNV, CDR2 YYDKDF, per germline (reference sequence). This CDR3 spans 14 amino acids. V lost 5 bases to trimming and J lost 4 bases; unmatched junction nucleotides: 7. DNA of the CDR3: TGTGCCACCAGCCCGGACAGGTCATTAGAGACCCAGTACTTC. Its protein product is CATSPDRSLETQYF.

The V call is TRBV6-6, the J call TRBJ2-3, with 7 nucleotides matching TRBD1. CDR1 is MNHNY, CDR2 SVGAGI, per germline (reference sequence). The CDR3 contains 13 residues. After removal of 0 bases from V and 6 bases from J, the junction contained 0 bases not matched to a gene. In nucleotides, the CDR3 is TGTGCCAGCAGTTACTCGACAGGGGATACGCAGTATTTT. As protein: CASSYSTGDTQYF.

CDR3 sequence: CASSPTGSTGELFF. CDR3 bases: TGCGCCAGCAGCCCTACAGGGAGCACCGGGGAGCTGTTTTTT. This chain uses TRBV4-1 with TRBJ2-2, with D maybe TRBD1 (6 bases). V lost 4 bases, J lost 4 bases, and 10 bases lay in between. CDR1 and CDR2 (germline): MGHRA, YSYEKL. This CDR3 is built from 14 residues.

The chain employs TRBV28 and TRBJ2-1, with 7 positions matching TRBD2. The CDR3 runs 15 residues. J lost 9 bases, V lost 8 bases, and 16 bases had no gene match. Germline V gene data show CDR1 as MDHEN and CDR2 as SYDVKM. This CDR3 is CASSFPGGGRGEQFF. CDR3 sequence (DNA): TGTGCCAGCTCCTTCCCTGGGGGAGGGCGGGGTGAGCAGTTCTTC.

This clone was detected once. The rearrangement joins TRBV28 to TRBJ1-5, with D maybe TRBD1 (6 bases). The CDR3 has 13 residues. Germline V gene lookup returns CDR1 MDHEN and CDR2 SYDVKM. Trimming took off 6 bases at V and 9 bases at J, with 15 bases between the two ends. Here the CDR3 reads CASRAQGGRPQHF. CDR3 DNA sequence: TGTGCCAGCAGAGCACAGGGCGGTCGGCCCCAGCATTTT.

The chain joins TRBV7-8 to TRBJ2-2, with D unresolved. V dropped 1 base and J dropped 6 bases, with 12 bases sitting between them. Germline lookup yields CDR1 SGHVS and CDR2 FQNEAQ. This CDR3 comprises 15 residues. The CDR3 sequence is CASSLVGFSSGELFF. Here the CDR3 DNA reads TGTGCCAGCAGCTTAGTGGGCTTTAGTTCCGGGGAGCTGTTTTTT.

This chain joins TRBV23-1 and TRBJ2-7, with D uncertain. TRBV23-1 is an ORF; its function is uncertain. The CDR3 runs to 14 residues. V gave up 0 bases and J gave up 2 bases, with 8 bases separating them. The CDR3 region is CASSQSCEPYEQYF. For the CDR3, the DNA is TGCGCCAGCAGTCAATCATGTGAGCCCTACGAGCAGTACTTC.

This chain uses TRBV18 with TRBJ2-3; a possible D gene is TRBD2 (6 bases). This CDR3 is 16 amino acids long. V was pared by 3 bases and J by 0 bases, with 13 bases between. The germline gives CDR1 KGHSH, CDR2 LQKENI. Here the CDR3 reads CASSPASGTSTDTQYF. CDR3 in DNA: TGTGCCAGCTCACCTGCATCAGGGACTAGCACAGATACGCAGTATTTT.

The chain has TRBV5-1 and TRBJ2-7, with 7 bases aligning to TRBD2. Germline loops: CDR1 SGHRS, CDR2 YFSETQ. The length of the CDR3 is 18 residues. V lost 0 bases and J lost 5; bases outside the gene matches: 17. The CDR3 coding sequence is TGCGCCAGCAGCTTGGCCTTGGCTAGCGGAGCTCGGGGGAACGAGCAGTACTTC. Its protein product is CASSLALASGARGNEQYF.

The gene calls are TRBV9 and TRBJ2-1; 8 positions match TRBD2. The CDR3 sequence is 17 residues long. Losses at the gene ends were 4 bases for V and 1 base for J; bases not matched to a gene: 10. CDR1 and CDR2 from the germline V gene are SGDLS and YYNGEE. The CDR3: CASSPLGGALSYNEQFF. CDR3 nucleotides: TGTGCCAGCAGCCCCCTCGGGGGGGCTCTATCCTACAATGAGCAGTTCTTC.

J is TRBJ2-7 and V is TRBV7-6; possible D gene TRBD1, 6 bases. V gave up 1 base and J gave up 3 bases, with 22 bases separating them. The CDR3 is 18 amino acids. The germline CDR1 and CDR2 sequences are SGHVS and FNYEAQ. The CDR3 is CASSLDAPVWTAFYEQYF. Written as DNA, the CDR3 is TGTGCCAGCAGCTTAGATGCCCCGGTTTGGACAGCGTTCTACGAGCAGTACTTC.